A selection of T cell receptor beta chains follows, all from one sample in a study of glioma-infiltrating T cells. TCRdb re-analysed the multiplex PCR reads in MiXCR, keeping a single row per CDR3 protein. The sample consists of about 180,000 distinct CDR3 sequences, around 45% of them appearing once. The sample was glioma tissue, nonneoplastic brain tissue, or PBMCs (not recorded which). The receptors were gathered from a human donor with low-grade glioma or glioblastoma, undergoing nonglioma brain surgery, or in good health (not recorded which). The CDR3 runs from the conserved cysteine through the conserved F or W. D genes are given only for firm matches. Only part of the rows carry a size: once, few, many, or a class if the clone is expanded.

clone size	V gene	D gene	J gene	CDR3 protein	CDR3 DNA
once	TRBV15	NA	TRBJ1-5	CATSRDTGRSGQPQHF	TGTGCCACAAGCAGAGATACTGGAAGGTCAGGTCAGCCCCAGCATTTT
few	TRBV5-5	NA	TRBJ1-5	CASSPGDSNQPQHF	TGTGCCAGCAGCCCGGGGGATAGCAATCAGCCCCAGCATTTT
few	TRBV3-1	NA	TRBJ2-2	CASSQGGPGLGELFF	TGTGCCAGCAGCCAAGGAGGTCCGGGCCTGGGGGAGCTGTTTTTT
many	TRBV28	TRBD1	TRBJ1-3	CATKPGQGSGNTIYF	TGTGCCACAAAACCGGGACAGGGCTCTGGAAACACCATATATTTT
few	TRBV29-1	TRBD1	TRBJ2-1	CSVGTGGFF	TGCAGCGTTGGGACAGGGGGGTTCTTC
few	TRBV2	NA	TRBJ1-5	CASSTDNNQPQHF	TGTGCCAGCAGTACTGATAACAATCAGCCCCAGCATTTT
NA	TRBV7-2	NA	TRBJ2-3	CASSLHPMGTDTQYF	TGTGCCAGCAGTTTACACCCGATGGGCACAGATACGCAGTATTTT
many	TRBV6-1	TRBD1	TRBJ2-5	CASSPIRDRGQETQYF	TGTGCCAGCAGTCCTATCCGGGACAGGGGACAAGAGACCCAGTACTTC
many	TRBV2	NA	TRBJ2-1	CASKDPGNNEQFF	TGTGCCAGCAAAGACCCCGGGAACAATGAGCAGTTCTTC
many	TRBV24-1	TRBD1	TRBJ2-3	CATSDPRTGYGDTQYF	TGTGCCACCAGTGACCCACGGACAGGGTACGGGGATACGCAGTATTTT
many	TRBV20-1	NA	TRBJ1-1	CSARNGGSFEAFF	TGCAGTGCTAGAAACGGGGGGTCTTTTGAAGCTTTCTTT
few	TRBV7-2	NA	TRBJ2-3	CASSLGGPRTDTQYF	TGTGCCAGCAGCTTAGGGGGCCCTCGCACAGATACGCAGTATTTT
few	TRBV7-2	TRBD2	TRBJ2-7	CASSLSGSFYEQYF	TGTGCCAGCTCTCTCAGCGGGAGTTTCTACGAGCAGTACTTC
NA	TRBV29-1	NA	TRBJ2-1	CSAAMIETQFF	TGCAGCGCCGCCATGATAGAGACCCAGTTCTTC
few	TRBV19	NA	TRBJ2-7	CASSTVGGGTYEQYF	TGTGCCAGTAGTACCGTCGGGGGTGGTACCTACGAGCAGTACTTC
NA	TRBV5-1	NA	TRBJ1-1	CASSLGRLNTEAFF	TGCGCCAGCAGCTTGGGTAGGTTGAACACTGAAGCTTTCTTT
once	TRBV12-3/TRBV12-4	NA	TRBJ2-5	CASSFRLGSKETKYF	TGTGCCAGCAGTTTTCGCCTAGGCTCGAAAGAGACCAAGTACTTC
NA	TRBV20-1	NA	TRBJ2-1	CSAGLRPRIYNEQFF	TGCAGTGCTGGATTACGCCCGCGGATCTACAATGAGCAGTTCTTC
once	TRBV19	NA	TRBJ2-3	CASSIRPADTQYF	TGTGCCAGTAGTATACGACCAGCAGATACGCAGTATTTT
many	TRBV20-1	TRBD2	TRBJ2-1	CSAPPLAGFNEQFF	TGCAGTGCCCCCCCACTAGCGGGATTCAATGAGCAGTTCTTC
many	TRBV15	NA	TRBJ2-3	CATSGPSAPDTQYF	TGTGCCACCAGCGGTCCTAGCGCCCCAGATACGCAGTATTTT
many	TRBV7-8	NA	TRBJ1-1	CASSLTVTEAFF	TGTGCCAGCAGCCTTACAGTCACTGAAGCTTTCTTT
NA	TRBV2	NA	TRBJ2-4	CASMEVPSAKNIQYF	TGTGCCAGCATGGAAGTTCCGTCGGCCAAAAACATTCAGTACTTC
NA	TRBV6-2/TRBV6-3	NA	TRBJ2-7	CASSQIKDSYEQYF	TGTGCCAGCAGTCAGATCAAGGACAGCTACGAGCAGTACTTC
NA	TRBV2	TRBD2	TRBJ2-7	CDSRLAGLYEQYF	TGTGACAGCAGACTAGCAGGTCTCTACGAGCAGTACTTC
NA	TRBV27	NA	TRBJ1-6	CASSPRPPAAQLTSSPLHF	TGTGCCAGCAGTCCTCGCCCCCCAGCCGCACAACTCACGAGTTCACCCCTCCACTTT
few	TRBV3-1	NA	TRBJ2-2	CASSQDRGRINTGELFF	TGTGCCAGCAGCCAAGATAGAGGACGGATAAACACCGGGGAGCTGTTTTTT
NA	TRBV28	TRBD1	TRBJ2-7	CASSGWTGYADQYF	TGTGCCAGCTCCGGATGGACAGGGTACGCCGATCAGTACTTC
NA	TRBV14	NA	TRBJ1-2	CASSQEGSGYYGYTF	TGTGCCAGCAGCCAAGAGGGGAGTGGATACTATGGCTACACCTTC
many	TRBV7-2	NA	TRBJ1-1	CASSFGQGEAFF	TGTGCCAGCAGCTTTGGTCAGGGTGAAGCTTTCTTT
many	TRBV6-1	TRBD1	TRBJ1-2	CASRKTGEYGYTF	TGTGCCAGCAGAAAGACAGGGGAGTATGGCTACACCTTC
many	TRBV2	NA	TRBJ2-7	CASSGAHDYEQYF	TGTGCCAGCAGTGGCGCGCATGACTACGAGCAGTACTTC
NA	TRBV7-9	TRBD2	TRBJ2-1	CASSLGTRGRTSYNEQFF	TGTGCCAGCAGCTTAGGGACTAGAGGGAGGACCTCATACAATGAGCAGTTCTTC
NA	TRBV7-2	NA	TRBJ2-1	CASSLASGVTYNEQFF	TGTGCCAGCAGCTTAGCCTCAGGGGTAACCTACAATGAGCAGTTCTTC
few	TRBV4-2	NA	TRBJ2-6	CASSPWSSGANVLTF	TGTGCCAGCAGCCCGTGGAGCTCTGGGGCCAACGTCCTGACTTTC
few	TRBV3-1	TRBD1	TRBJ1-5	CASSQDQGGQTSNQPQHF	TGTGCCAGCAGCCAAGATCAGGGGGGCCAAACAAGCAATCAGCCCCAGCATTTT
NA	TRBV2	NA	TRBJ1-1	CASSSNNTGAFF	TGTGCCAGCAGTTCCAATAACACTGGAGCTTTCTTT
NA	TRBV19	NA	TRBJ2-3	CASSITGHRDTQYF	TGTGCCAGTAGTATCACGGGACACAGAGATACGCAGTATTTT
NA	TRBV2	TRBD2	TRBJ2-7	CASSEISSGLNEQYF	TGTGCCAGCAGTGAAATATCTAGCGGACTCAACGAGCAGTACTTC
NA	TRBV20-1	NA	TRBJ2-1	CSAVPGTADYEQFF	TGCAGTGCCGTACCCGGGACGGCAGACTATGAGCAGTTCTTC
few	TRBV28	NA	TRBJ2-5	CASSTPATAAQETQYF	TGTGCCAGCAGTACTCCGGCCACAGCGGCGCAAGAGACCCAGTACTTC
NA	TRBV7-8	TRBD2	TRBJ2-1	CASSRRGLAGEVEQFF	TGTGCCAGCAGCCGCCGGGGCCTAGCGGGAGAGGTTGAGCAGTTCTTC
once	TRBV7-9	NA	TRBJ2-5	CASSQPSCRETQYF	TGTGCCAGCAGCCAACCTAGCTGCCGGGAGACCCAGTACTTC
many	TRBV28	NA	TRBJ2-5	CASSPTLQETQYF	TGTGCCAGCAGTCCTACACTGCAAGAGACCCAGTACTTC
NA	TRBV25-1	NA	TRBJ1-5	CASIELGFNQPQHF	TGTGCCAGCATTGAATTAGGTTTTAATCAGCCCCAGCATTTT
many	TRBV20-1	TRBD2	TRBJ2-3	CSAYRPAGVSDTQYF	TGCAGTGCTTACAGACCTGCGGGAGTATCTGATACGCAGTATTTT
many	TRBV20-1	NA	TRBJ2-7	CSAKTVSSYEQYF	TGCAGTGCTAAGACTGTTAGCTCCTACGAGCAGTACTTC
once	TRBV6-6	NA	TRBJ1-5	CASSYRVDQRQHF	TGTGCCAGCAGTTACAGGGTGGATCAGCGCCAGCATTTT
NA	TRBV7-9	TRBD1	TRBJ2-5	CAISSDRQETQYF	TGTGCCATCAGTTCGGACAGGCAAGAGACCCAGTACTTC
NA	TRBV20-1	NA	TRBJ2-7	CIARLGVSFYEQYF	TGCATTGCTAGATTGGGGGTCAGCTTCTACGAGCAGTACTTC
few	TRBV5-4	NA	TRBJ1-1	CASSTTGLNTEAFF	TGTGCCAGCAGCACTACAGGGCTGAACACTGAAGCTTTCTTT
NA	TRBV28	NA	TRBJ2-7	CASSSQWRQLITYEQYF	TGTGCCAGCAGTTCCCAATGGCGGCAGCTTATTACCTACGAGCAGTACTTC
many	TRBV29-1	NA	TRBJ2-3	CSSEGNTDTQYF	TGCAGCTCGGAGGGTAACACAGATACGCAGTATTTT
many	TRBV6-1	NA	TRBJ2-1	CASSLTGGRSYNEQFF	TGTGCCAGCAGTCTTACCGGGGGCCGCTCCTACAATGAGCAGTTCTTC
NA	TRBV12-3/TRBV12-4	NA	TRBJ2-1	CASSFQLSWRGAYNEQFF	TGTGCCAGCAGTTTCCAGCTTAGCTGGAGAGGGGCCTACAATGAGCAGTTCTTC
many	TRBV27	NA	TRBJ1-2	CASSRRGGMDGYTF	TGTGCCAGCAGTCGACGTGGGGGAATGGATGGCTACACCTTC
few	TRBV3-1	NA	TRBJ1-4	CASSPGTPATNEKLFF	TGTGCCAGCAGCCCCGGGACACCAGCAACTAATGAAAAACTGTTTTTT
many	TRBV28	TRBD2	TRBJ2-5	CASSTRTSGIQETQYF	TGTGCCAGCAGCACAAGGACTAGCGGAATCCAAGAGACCCAGTACTTC
NA	TRBV5-4	NA	TRBJ2-5	CASSLLGREETQHF	TGTGCCAGCAGCTTGTTAGGCAGAGAAGAGACCCAGCACTTC
few	TRBV19	TRBD1	TRBJ1-1	CASSTHRGRVTEAFF	TGTGCCAGTAGTACGCACAGGGGACGGGTCACTGAAGCTTTCTTT